The 4 T cell receptor beta chains in this list originate from one sample, sequenced in a study of blood T cell repertoires in COVID-19. TCRdb's copy holds only in-frame clones and misses some; the assay was immunoSEQ multiplex PCR. The sample has just over 45,000 clones; 87% are singletons. The sequenced sample was peripheral blood. All receptors come from a human donor in a cohort sampled during active COVID-19.

The rearrangement joins TRBV7-9 to TRBJ1-5; 8 nucleotides agree with TRBD1. Trimming took 2 bases from V and 0 from J; bases not matched to a gene: 12. CDR3 length: 19 residues. Germline values: CDR1 SEHNR, CDR2 FQNEAQ (reference sequence). CDR3 loop: CASSLSGQGRGYSNQPQHF. The CDR3 DNA reads as TGTGCCAGCAGCTTATCCGGACAGGGTCGAGGATATAGCAATCAGCCCCAGCATTTT. Full variable domain (rest looked up from reference TRBV7-9 and TRBJ1-5): DTGVSQNPRHKITKRGQNVTFRCDPISEHNRLYWYRQTLGQGPEFLTYFQNEAQLEKSRLLSDRFSAERPKGSFSTLEIQRTEQGDSAMYLCASSLSGQGRGYSNQPQHFGDGTRLSIL.

The chain uses TRBV30 and TRBJ1-3; D is unclear. Trimming shortened V by 7 bases and J by 9 bases, and 13 bases separated the two germline ends. CDR3 length equals 11 residues. The germline CDR1 and CDR2 sequences are GTSNPN and SVGIG (reference sequence). This CDR3 reads CAYRATATIYF. DNA for the CDR3: TGTGCCTACAGAGCTACAGCCACCATATATTTT.

The chain joins TRBV20-1 to TRBJ2-7; D gene uncertain. The V and J ends lost 4 bases and 4 bases respectively, with 20 bases between them. This CDR3 spans 15 amino acids. Germline loops: CDR1 DFQATT, CDR2 SNEGSKA (reference sequence). The CDR3 region has the DNA TGCAGTGCTAATGACCCGAGACTCCGTCCGTACGAGCAGTACTTC. Amino acid sequence: CSANDPRLRPYEQYF.

The chain couples TRBV13 to TRBJ2-7; D is possibly TRBD1 (5 bases). The CDR3 is made up of 14 amino acids. V was pared by 5 bases and J by 4 bases, with 15 bases between. CDR1 and CDR2 from the germline V gene are PRHDT and FYEKMQ (reference sequence). CDR3 nucleotide sequence: TGTGCCAGCAGCCGAAACGACCGACAGTACGAGCAGTACTTC. Translation: CASSRNDRQYEQYF.